Given below is one T cell receptor beta chain in context. Its antigen is as yet unknown. The assay was immunoSEQ multiplex PCR, and TCRdb's table has in-frame clones only and misses some. Among about 81,000 clones listed, about 80% were seen once. This entry is derived from a study of OX40 agonist ivuxolimab in advanced cancers. At the level of the study: The patients received agonistic anti-OX40 (CD134) antibody ivuxolimab. Study-level points and caveats: CD4+ and CD8+ T cells in blood underwent clonal expansion by week 6 at 0.1 to 3.0 mg/kg. The 0.1-3.0 mg/kg partial responders had among the lowest clonal expansion.

Trimming removed 5 bases from V and 6 bases from J; junction bases left unmatched: 14. Looked up from germline, CDR1 is SEHNR and CDR2 is FQNEAQ (reference sequence). CDR3 length: 16 residues. The V call is TRBV7-9, the J call TRBJ2-7; 9 bases agree with TRBD1. This clonotype was sampled from an adult with an advanced solid tumor such as melanoma, head and neck, liver or kidney cancer. Here the sequenced sample was CD4+ or CD8+ T cells sorted from blood, taken in a trial of the OX40 agonist ivuxolimab. The CDR3 reads CASSPHRQGVTLEQYF. The CDR3 DNA reads TGTGCCAGCAGCCCACATAGACAGGGGGTAACGCTCGAGCAGTACTTC.